This T cell receptor beta chain was sequenced in a study of cytomegalovirus exposure and HLA in healthy donors. Notes on the study in general: The study recorded around 160 TCR beta chains that were cytomegalovirus-associated. Subsequent analysis found a tendency for first-cohort TCR clusters to co-occur within the 120 or so validation repertoires. Reportedly, cytomegalovirus status was diagnosed with high sensitivity and specificity.

The CDR3 extends over 17 amino acids. V dropped 7 bases and J dropped 4; count of bases not matched to a gene: 16. From germline, CDR1 is SNHLY and CDR2 FYNNEI. Here immunoSEQ multiplex PCR was the method, and the copy in TCRdb shows in-frame clones only, minus some. The sample lists 220,000 or so clones; around 80% were seen once. On this clone: Its antigen remains unknown.

The rearrangement links TRBV2 to TRBJ2-3; the match to TRBD2 covers 8 bases. This TCR was sampled from a woman aged 25 to 45 in good health and CMV-seropositive. Material: PBMCs. CDR3 nucleotide sequence: TGTGCCAGCATCGGGAGGGGTCCCCGGGCAGGCCCAGATACGCAGTATTTT. Its protein product is CASIGRGPRAGPDTQYF.